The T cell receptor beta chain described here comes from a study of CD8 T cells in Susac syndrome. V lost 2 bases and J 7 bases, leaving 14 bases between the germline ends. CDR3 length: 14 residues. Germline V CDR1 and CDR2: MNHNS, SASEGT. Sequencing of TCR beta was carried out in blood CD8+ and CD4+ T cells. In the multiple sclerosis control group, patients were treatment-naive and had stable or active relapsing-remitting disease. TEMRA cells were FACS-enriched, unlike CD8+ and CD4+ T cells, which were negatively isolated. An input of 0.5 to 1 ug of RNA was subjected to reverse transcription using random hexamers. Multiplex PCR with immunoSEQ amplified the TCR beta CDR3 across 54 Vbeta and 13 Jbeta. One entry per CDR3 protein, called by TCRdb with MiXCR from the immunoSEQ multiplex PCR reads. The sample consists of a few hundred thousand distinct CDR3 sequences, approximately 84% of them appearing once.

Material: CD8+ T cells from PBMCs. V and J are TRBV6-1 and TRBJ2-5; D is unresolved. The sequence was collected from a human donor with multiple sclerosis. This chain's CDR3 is CASSEQELWGTQYF. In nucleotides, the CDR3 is TGTGCCAGCAGTGAACAGGAGTTGTGGGGGACCCAGTACTTC.